One and the same sample provided the 14 T cell receptor beta chains below, sequenced in a study of T cell repertoires in cytomegalovirus infection. MiXCR, applied by TCRdb to the reads, yields one record per CDR3 protein. This sample has approximately 550,000 distinct CDR3 sequences, with approximately 16% found just once. Sequenced input: CD8+ T cells from PBMCs. The receptor source for this set is a human donor in good health (CMV status not recorded). Some clones in this sample may be carry-over from other donors' samples.

This clonotype was counted at least ten times. The chain has TRBV11-2 and TRBJ1-1; D is perhaps TRBD1 (5 bases). The V and J ends lost 4 bases and 1 base respectively, with 7 bases between them. There are 13 residues in the CDR3. Germline V gives CDR1 SGHAT, CDR2 FQNNGV. The CDR3 nucleotides are TGTGCCAGCAGCTGGGGCAGGAACACTGAAGCTTTCTTT. Translated: CASSWGRNTEAFF.

This clonotype was observed many times. This chain links TRBV10-3 with TRBJ2-2, with D perhaps matching TRBD2 (6 bases). Germline CDR1 and CDR2: ENHRY and SYGVKD. The CDR3 spans 16 residues. Trimming took off 4 bases at V and 6 bases at J, with 18 bases between the two ends. CDR3 sequence reads: CAISVSREEGAGELFF. Written as DNA, the CDR3 is TGTGCCATCAGTGTATCGCGGGAAGAAGGGGCCGGGGAGCTGTTTTTT.

This clonotype was picked up a small number of times. The chain links TRBV7-7 to TRBJ2-5, with 9 bases matching TRBD2. Germline V CDR1 and CDR2: SSHAT, FNYEAQ (reference sequence). The V and J ends lost 4 bases and 2 bases, in that order; junction bases with no gene match: 2. The CDR3 spans 14 residues. Written as DNA, the CDR3 is TGTGCCAGCAGCTCCCTAGCGGGGCAAGAGACCCAGTACTTC. Translation: CASSSLAGQETQYF.

This chain links TRBV4-2 with TRBJ1-2, with D possibly being TRBD1 (5 bases). CDR3 length: 13 residues. V was clipped by 7 bases and J by 8 bases, with 17 bases between them. Germline V gene data show CDR1 as LGHNA and CDR2 as YNFKEQ. The CDR3 region is CASTIGGEGGYTF. DNA of the CDR3: TGTGCCAGCACTATCGGGGGGGAAGGAGGCTACACCTTC.

The rearrangement links TRBV27 to TRBJ2-3, with D perhaps TRBD2 (6 bases). From germline, CDR1 is MNHEY and CDR2 SMNVEV (reference sequence). This CDR3 has 15 amino acids. V lost 5 bases and J 2 bases, leaving 14 bases between the germline ends. CDR3 region: CASSHMEGPTDTQYF. CDR3 in DNA: TGTGCCAGCAGTCACATGGAGGGCCCCACAGATACGCAGTATTTT.

This clonotype occurred many times. The chain carries TRBV7-6 and TRBJ1-2; the D gene is possibly TRBD1 (6 bases). From germline, CDR1 is SGHVS and CDR2 FNYEAQ. V was cut by 0 bases and J by 0 bases, with 8 bases left in between. This CDR3 is 15 amino acids long. CDR3 DNA: TGTGCCAGCAGCTTAGCACAGGGACCTAACTATGGCTACACCTTC. This sequence encodes CASSLAQGPNYGYTF. Full variable domain (outside the CDR3, taken from reference TRBV7-6 and TRBJ1-2): GAGVSQSPRYKVTKRGQDVALRCDPISGHVSLYWYRQALGQGPEFLTYFNYEAQQDKSGLPNDRFSAERPEGSISTLTIQRTEQRDSAMYRCASSLAQGPNYGYTFGSGTRLTVV.

The chain joins TRBV15 to TRBJ2-7; D perhaps matches TRBD1 (7 bases). The CDR3 consists of 14 residues. Trimming took 3 bases from V and 3 from J, leaving 12 bases between them. Germline V gene lookup returns CDR1 LNHNV and CDR2 YYDKDF (reference sequence). The CDR3 spells CATSSQGEVYEQYF. The CDR3 DNA follows: TGTGCCACCAGCAGCCAGGGGGAGGTCTACGAGCAGTACTTC.

This clonotype has at least ten counts. As DNA, the CDR3 is TGTGCCAGCAGCTTACGCCCGGTTAGCAATCAGCCCCAGCATTTT. Encoded protein: CASSLRPVSNQPQHF. The rearrangement uses TRBV7-2 and TRBJ1-5; D is unresolved. This CDR3 is 15 amino acids long. Germline V lookup: CDR1 SGHTA, CDR2 FQGNSA. Trimming removed 2 bases from V and 0 bases from J, with 8 bases in between.

This clonotype was counted at least ten times. The chain joins TRBV27 to TRBJ2-1; TRBD2 matches 8 bases. Germline trimming cut 2 bases from V and 4 bases from J; bases unmatched to any gene: 10. The germline CDR1 and CDR2 sequences are MNHEY and SMNVEV (reference sequence). The CDR3 runs 17 residues. CDR3 protein: CASSLRALAEPYNEQFF. The CDR3 coding sequence is TGTGCCAGCAGTTTAAGGGCACTAGCGGAGCCTTACAATGAGCAGTTCTTC.

This clonotype was counted many times. This chain links TRBV6-5 with TRBJ2-3; 7 bases are a match to TRBD2. CDR1 is MNHEY, CDR2 SVGAGI, per germline. V lost 2 bases and J lost 6; bases outside the gene matches: 11. CDR3 length equals 16 residues. DNA for the CDR3: TGTGCCAGCAGTTACGAGATAGCGGGCAGCCCCGATACGCAGTATTTT. It codes for CASSYEIAGSPDTQYF.

This clonotype was picked up a small number of times. The chain recombines TRBV12-3 or TRBV12-4 with TRBJ2-5; TRBD2 is a possible D gene (6 bases). Trimming removed 3 bases at V and 5 bases at J, with 28 bases between. The CDR3 extends over 19 amino acids. The CDR3 DNA is TGTGCCAGCAGTTTTAGTATCGGGAACAGTGCCGGGGGAAGGGAGACCCAGTACTTC. It yields the protein CASSFSIGNSAGGRETQYF.

The CDR3 sequence is CASSYVGGINQPQHF. The CDR3 DNA sequence: TGTGCCAGCAGTTACGTCGGAGGGATCAATCAGCCCCAGCATTTT. The chain joins TRBV6-2 or TRBV6-3 to TRBJ1-5; D not certain. V lost 2 bases to trimming and J lost 3 bases, with 11 bases between them. This CDR3 has 15 residues. From germline, CDR1 is MNHEY and CDR2 SVGEGT.

The V gene is TRBV25-1, the J gene TRBJ2-3; the match to TRBD2 covers 10 bases. V was clipped by 5 bases and J by 4 bases; unmatched bases: 9. The CDR3 is made up of 16 amino acids. Per germline, CDR1 MGHDK and CDR2 SYGVNS. The CDR3 DNA is TGTGCCAGCAGTCCCCAGCGGGGGGGCCGGCCAGATACGCAGTATTTT. Protein: CASSPQRGGRPDTQYF.

This clonotype appeared a few times. For the CDR3, the DNA is TGTGCCATCAGTCTCCAGCGGGAGGGTGTAAACATTCAGTACTTC. This translates into CAISLQREGVNIQYF. The chain uses TRBV10-3 and TRBJ2-4; 10 bases are a match to TRBD2. Germline values: CDR1 ENHRY, CDR2 SYGVKD. The CDR3 sequence is 15 residues long. After removal of 5 bases from V and 6 bases from J, the junction contained 7 bases not matched to a gene.